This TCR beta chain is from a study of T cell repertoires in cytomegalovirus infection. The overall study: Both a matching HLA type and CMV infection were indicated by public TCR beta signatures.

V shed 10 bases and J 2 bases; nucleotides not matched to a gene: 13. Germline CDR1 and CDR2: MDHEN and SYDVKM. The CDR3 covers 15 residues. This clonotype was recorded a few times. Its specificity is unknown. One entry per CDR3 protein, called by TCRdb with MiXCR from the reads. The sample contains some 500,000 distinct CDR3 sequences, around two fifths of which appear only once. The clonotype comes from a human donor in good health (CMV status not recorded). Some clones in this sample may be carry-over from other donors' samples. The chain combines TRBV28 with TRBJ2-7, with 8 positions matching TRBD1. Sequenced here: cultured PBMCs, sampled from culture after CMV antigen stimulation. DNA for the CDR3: TGTGCCACTCGAACAGGGGGGCCAGGACCCTACGAGCAGTACTTC. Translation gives CATRTGGPGPYEQYF. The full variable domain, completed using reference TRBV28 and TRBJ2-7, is DVKVTQSSRYLVKRTGEKVFLECVQDMDHENMFWYRQDPGLGLRLIYFSYDVKMKEKGDIPEGYSVSREKKERFSLILESASTNQTSMYLCATRTGGPGPYEQYFGPGTRLTVT.